This TCR beta chain was recorded in a study of vaccination effects on CD4 cells after COVID-19. About the study: Before sequencing took place, the ViraFEST assay used viral peptide pools to expand antigen-specific CD4+ T cells. It was a median of 72 days after the second dose that post-vaccine samples were obtained. Early samples were taken at day +14, late at days +241, +227, +161.

To note about this clone: What it binds is not known.

Cells that had been cultured for roughly 9 days were the source of isolated CD4+ T cells. PCR confirmed that the person was infected with SARS-CoV-2 between March and December 2020. Participants were vaccinated with two doses of either the BNT162b2 or mRNA-1273 vaccine. V shed 4 bases and J shed 2 bases, with 4 bases lying between them. CDR3 length: 12 residues. From germline, CDR1 is SNHLY and CDR2 FYNNEI. The table came from immunoSEQ multiplex PCR; TCRdb's copy has only in-frame clones and leaves some out. This table holds about 34,000 clones, about 68% found once. The rearrangement joins TRBV2 to TRBJ2-3; no reliable D call. The source of this sequence is a human donor who had a prior SARS-CoV-2 infection. The sequences come from CD4+ T cells from PBMCs cultured without peptide, collected after COVID-19 vaccination. CDR3 sequence reads: CASSVTTDTQYF. As DNA, the CDR3 is TGTGCCAGCAGTGTGACCACAGATACGCAGTATTTT.